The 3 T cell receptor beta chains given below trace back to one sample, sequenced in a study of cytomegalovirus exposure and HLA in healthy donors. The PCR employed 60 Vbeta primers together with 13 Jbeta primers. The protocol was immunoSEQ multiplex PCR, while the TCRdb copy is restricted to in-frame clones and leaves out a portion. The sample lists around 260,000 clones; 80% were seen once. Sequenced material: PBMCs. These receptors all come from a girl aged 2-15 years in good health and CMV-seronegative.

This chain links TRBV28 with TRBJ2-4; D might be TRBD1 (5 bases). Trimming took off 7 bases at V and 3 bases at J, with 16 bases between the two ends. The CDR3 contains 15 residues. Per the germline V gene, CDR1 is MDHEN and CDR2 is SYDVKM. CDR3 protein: CASTLGQRLKNIQYF. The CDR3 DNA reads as TGTGCCAGCACCTTGGGGCAGAGACTCAAAAACATTCAGTACTTC.

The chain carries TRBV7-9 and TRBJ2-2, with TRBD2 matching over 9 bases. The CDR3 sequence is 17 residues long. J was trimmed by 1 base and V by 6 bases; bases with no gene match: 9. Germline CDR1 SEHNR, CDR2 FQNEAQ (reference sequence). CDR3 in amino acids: CASRNPLSGGNTGELFF. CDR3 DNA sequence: TGTGCCAGCAGAAATCCCCTTAGCGGGGGGAACACCGGGGAGCTGTTTTTT.

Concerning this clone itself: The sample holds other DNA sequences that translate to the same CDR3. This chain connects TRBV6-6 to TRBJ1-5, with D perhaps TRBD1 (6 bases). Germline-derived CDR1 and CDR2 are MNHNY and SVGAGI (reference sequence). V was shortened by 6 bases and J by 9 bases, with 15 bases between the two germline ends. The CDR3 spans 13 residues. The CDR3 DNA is TGTGCCAGCAGGAGGGACACCCGAAGGCCCCAGCATTTT. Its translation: CASRRDTRRPQHF.